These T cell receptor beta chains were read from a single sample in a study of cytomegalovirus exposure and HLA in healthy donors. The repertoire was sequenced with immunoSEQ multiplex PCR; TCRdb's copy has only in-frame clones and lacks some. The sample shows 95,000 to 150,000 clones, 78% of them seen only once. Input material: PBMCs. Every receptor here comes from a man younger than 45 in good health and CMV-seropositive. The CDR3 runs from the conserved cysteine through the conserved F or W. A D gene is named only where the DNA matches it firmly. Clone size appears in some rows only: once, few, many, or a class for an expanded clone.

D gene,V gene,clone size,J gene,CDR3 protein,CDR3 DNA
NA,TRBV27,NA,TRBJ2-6,CASSFGGAGANVLTF,TGTGCCAGCAGTTTTGGGGGCGCTGGGGCCAACGTCCTGACTTTC
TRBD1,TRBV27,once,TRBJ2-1,CASSPATDRGLREQFF,TGTGCCAGCAGTCCTGCAACGGACAGGGGACTTAGGGAGCAGTTCTTC
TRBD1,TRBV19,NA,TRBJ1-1,CASSKGTGPIEAFF,TGTGCCAGTAGTAAGGGGACAGGGCCTATAGAAGCTTTCTTT
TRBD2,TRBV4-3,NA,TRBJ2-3,CASSHLAGTGARTDTQYF,TGCGCCAGCAGCCACCTAGCGGGAACTGGTGCTCGCACAGATACGCAGTATTTT
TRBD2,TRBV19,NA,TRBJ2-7,CASPWGRALTSGTLGYEQYF,TGTGCCAGTCCCTGGGGAAGGGCCCTAACTAGCGGGACCCTTGGCTACGAGCAGTACTTC
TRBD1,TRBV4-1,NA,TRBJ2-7,CASSSLFFFGQGGPRYEQYF,TGCGCCAGCAGCTCCTTATTTTTCTTCGGACAGGGTGGCCCCCGCTACGAGCAGTACTTC
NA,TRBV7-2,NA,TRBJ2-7,CASSLVEGNEQYF,TGTGCCAGCAGCTTAGTAGAGGGCAACGAGCAGTACTTC
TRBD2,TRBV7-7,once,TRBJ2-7,CASSTGLAGGEQYF,TGTGCTAGCAGCACAGGACTAGCGGGAGGAGAGCAGTACTTC
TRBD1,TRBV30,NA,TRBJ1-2,CAWKRADREGYGYTF,TGTGCCTGGAAAAGAGCGGACAGGGAAGGCTATGGCTACACCTTC
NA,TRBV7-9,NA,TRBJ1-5,CASSFGGSRNQPQHF,TGTGCCAGCAGCTTCGGAGGCAGCCGCAATCAGCCCCAGCATTTT
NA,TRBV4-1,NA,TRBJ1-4,CASSQLRGIGEKLFF,TGCGCCAGCAGCCAATTGAGGGGGATAGGTGAAAAACTGTTTTTT
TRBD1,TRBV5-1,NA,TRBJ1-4,CASTGGGATNEKLFF,TGCGCCAGCACAGGGGGCGGTGCGACTAATGAAAAACTGTTTTTT
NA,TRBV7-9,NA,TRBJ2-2,CASSSWPGNTGELFF,TGTGCCAGCAGCTCATGGCCGGGGAACACCGGGGAGCTGTTTTTT
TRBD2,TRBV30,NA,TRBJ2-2,CAWSVASWSNGRAPGELFF,TGTGCCTGGAGCGTGGCTAGTTGGTCAAACGGGAGGGCCCCCGGGGAGCTGTTTTTT
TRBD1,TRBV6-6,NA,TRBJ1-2,CASSKDRGLINYGYTF,TGTGCCAGCAGTAAGGACAGGGGGCTGATTAACTATGGCTACACCTTC
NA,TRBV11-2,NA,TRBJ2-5,CASSLGERETQYF,TGTGCCAGCAGCTTAGGGGAGAGAGAGACCCAGTACTTC
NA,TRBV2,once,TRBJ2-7,CASNLVNYEQYF,TGTGCCAGCAACCTAGTGAACTACGAGCAGTACTTC
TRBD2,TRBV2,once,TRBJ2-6,CASTRTSASSGANVLTF,TGTGCCAGCACCCGGACTAGCGCCTCCTCTGGGGCCAACGTCCTGACTTTC
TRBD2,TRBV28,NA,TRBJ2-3,CASSLGLAEITDTQYF,TGTGCCAGCAGTCTGGGACTAGCGGAGATCACAGATACGCAGTATTTT
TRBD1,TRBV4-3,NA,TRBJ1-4,CASSQGDRDGEKLFF,TGCGCCAGCAGCCAAGGAGACAGGGACGGGGAAAAACTGTTTTTT
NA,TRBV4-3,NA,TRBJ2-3,CASSQERRGDTQYF,TGCGCCAGCAGCCAAGAAAGAAGGGGTGATACGCAGTATTTT
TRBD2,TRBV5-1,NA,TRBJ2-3,CASSSTTSGSTDTQYF,TGCGCCAGCAGCTCTACGACTAGCGGAAGCACAGATACGCAGTATTTT
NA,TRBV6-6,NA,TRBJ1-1,CASSYGGGMNTEAFF,TGTGCCAGCAGTTACGGGGGGGGGATGAACACTGAAGCTTTCTTT
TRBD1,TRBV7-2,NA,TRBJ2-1,CASSSHRGLNNEQFF,TGTGCCAGCAGCTCTCACAGGGGGCTCAACAATGAGCAGTTCTTC
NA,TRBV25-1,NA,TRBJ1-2,CASRGRGLSGYTF,TGTGCCAGCAGGGGGCGAGGTCTGAGTGGCTACACCTTC
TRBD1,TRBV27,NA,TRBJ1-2,CASSGGGSDGYTF,TGTGCCAGCAGCGGAGGGGGCAGCGATGGCTACACCTTC
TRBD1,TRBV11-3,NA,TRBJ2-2,CASSLGQGITGELFF,TGTGCCAGCAGCTTAGGACAGGGAATAACCGGGGAGCTGTTTTTT
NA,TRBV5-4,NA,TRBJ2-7,CASSLDPEPNEQYF,TGTGCCAGCAGCTTGGATCCAGAACCCAACGAGCAGTACTTC
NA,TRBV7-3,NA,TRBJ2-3,CASSEGGNTQYF,TGTGCCAGCAGCGAGGGTGGGAATACGCAGTATTTT
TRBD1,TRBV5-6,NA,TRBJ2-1,CASSSLRDRVAYNEQFF,TGTGCCAGCAGCAGCCTCCGGGACAGGGTGGCCTACAATGAGCAGTTCTTC
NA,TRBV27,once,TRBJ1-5,CASSLQDRNFSNQPQHF,TGTGCCAGCAGTCTACAGGACAGAAACTTTAGCAATCAGCCCCAGCATTTT
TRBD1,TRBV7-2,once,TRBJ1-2,CASSLGGQGGYGYTF,TGTGCCAGCAGCTTAGGGGGGCAGGGGGGTTACGGCTACACCTTC
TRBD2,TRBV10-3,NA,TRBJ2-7,CAISEDWGGYEQYF,TGTGCCATCAGTGAGGACTGGGGGGGCTACGAGCAGTACTTC
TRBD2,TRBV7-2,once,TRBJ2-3,CASSQERASGVGTDTQYF,TGTGCCAGCAGCCAAGAACGGGCTAGCGGAGTGGGGACAGATACGCAGTATTTT
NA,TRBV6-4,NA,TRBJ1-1,CASSDLPGTKAFF,TGTGCCAGCAGTGACCTCCCCGGGACAAAAGCTTTCTTT
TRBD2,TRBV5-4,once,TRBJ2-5,CASSLGAGVRETQYF,TGTGCCAGCAGCTTGGGCGCGGGAGTGCGAGAGACCCAGTACTTC
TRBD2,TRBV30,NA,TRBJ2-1,CAWSISLGRAAEQFF,TGTGCCTGGAGTATATCTCTAGGGAGGGCCGCTGAGCAGTTCTTC
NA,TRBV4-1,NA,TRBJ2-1,CASSQGGLASAYNEQFF,TGCGCCAGCAGCCAAGGGGGGTTGGCTAGCGCGTACAATGAGCAGTTCTTC
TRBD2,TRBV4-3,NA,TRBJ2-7,CASSQDRWTSGKTYEQYF,TGCGCCAGCAGCCAAGATCGATGGACTAGCGGGAAGACCTACGAGCAGTACTTC
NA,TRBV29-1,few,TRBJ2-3,CSEATLAESTDTQYF,TGCAGCGAAGCGACTCTAGCTGAAAGCACAGATACGCAGTATTTT
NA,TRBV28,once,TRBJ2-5,CASSSPPQAETQYF,TGTGCCAGCAGTTCCCCCCCCCAGGCAGAGACCCAGTACTTC
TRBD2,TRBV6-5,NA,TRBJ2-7,CASSYSASGDTYEQYF,TGTGCCAGCAGTTACTCAGCTAGCGGGGATACCTACGAGCAGTACTTC
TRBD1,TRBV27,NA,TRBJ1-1,CASSPQTGGITEAFF,TGTGCCAGCAGTCCCCAGACAGGGGGCATCACTGAAGCTTTCTTT
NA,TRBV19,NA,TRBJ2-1,CASSTLASSYNEQFF,TGTGCCAGTAGTACATTAGCGAGCTCCTACAATGAGCAGTTCTTC
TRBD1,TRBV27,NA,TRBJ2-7,CASSRDRAYEQYF,TGTGCCAGCAGCCGGGACAGAGCCTACGAGCAGTACTTC
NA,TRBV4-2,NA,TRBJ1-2,CASSQEGGPNGGYTF,TGTGCCAGCAGCCAAGAAGGGGGACCAAACGGTGGCTACACCTTC
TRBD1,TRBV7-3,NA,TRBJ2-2,CASSPRQGRNTGELFF,TGTGCCAGCAGCCCACGACAGGGACGGAACACCGGGGAGCTGTTTTTT
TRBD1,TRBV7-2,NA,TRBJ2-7,CASSWRQGDYEQYF,TGTGCCAGCAGCTGGAGACAGGGGGACTACGAGCAGTACTTC
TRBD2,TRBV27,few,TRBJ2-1,CASTGGANIEQFF,TGTGCCAGCACCGGGGGGGCGAACATCGAGCAGTTCTTC
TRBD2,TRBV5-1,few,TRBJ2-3,CASSPRTSGDTQYF,TGCGCCAGCAGCCCCAGGACTAGCGGGGATACGCAGTATTTT
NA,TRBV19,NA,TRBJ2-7,CASSTQDSYEQYF,TGTGCCAGTAGTACCCAGGACAGCTACGAGCAGTACTTC
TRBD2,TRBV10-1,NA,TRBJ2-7,CASSASGTYEQYF,TGCGCCAGCAGTGCTAGCGGGACCTACGAGCAGTACTTC